The 25 T cell receptor beta chains below were found in one sample sequenced in a study of T cells after posttransplantation cyclophosphamide. Treatment was busulfan-fludarabine conditioning, a marrow graft, and cyclophosphamide on days +3 and +4. Assay used: immunoSEQ multiplex PCR; TCRdb lists only in-frame clones, some missing. The sample carries about 12,000 clones, around nine tenths recorded once. The sequencing here drew on PBMCs, taken after allogeneic stem cell transplant with posttransplant cyclophosphamide. Receptors originate from a female patient between 30 and 45 years old who received an allogeneic stem cell transplant from an unrelated donor, was CMV-positive, and had no GVHD. The T cells may come from the graft donor.

This chain uses TRBV2 with TRBJ2-1; D is possibly TRBD2 (7 bases). V dropped 6 bases and J dropped 2 bases, with 14 bases sitting between them. The CDR3 is 15 residues long. CDR1 is SNHLY, CDR2 FYNNEI, per germline. The CDR3 loop reads CASRGGGGAYNEQFF. The CDR3 nucleotides are TGTGCCAGCAGAGGAGGGGGGGGCGCCTACAATGAGCAGTTCTTC.

This clone was detected only a few times. The chain recombines TRBV4-1 with TRBJ1-1, with a possible D match to TRBD1 (6 bases). Looked up from germline, CDR1 is MGHRA and CDR2 is YSYEKL. The CDR3 totals 14 residues. The V end lost 6 bases, the J end lost 1 base, and 12 bases lay between the germline ends. This CDR3 reads CASRGTLKNTEAFF. CDR3 DNA: TGCGCCAGCAGGGGGACACTTAAGAACACTGAAGCTTTCTTT.

This clone was observed once. The V and J genes are TRBV29-1 and TRBJ1-1, with a weak D call TRBD1 (5 bases). This CDR3 contains 14 residues. CDR1 is SQVTM, CDR2 ANQGSEA, per germline. V gave up 2 bases and J gave up 4 bases, with 14 bases separating them. DNA for the CDR3: TGCAGCGTTGAAATCGGGGGGTGGGTCACTGAAGCTTTCTTT. Residues: CSVEIGGWVTEAFF.

This clone was picked up one time. V gene TRBV9 combines with J gene TRBJ1-6; no reliable D call. V dropped 0 bases and J dropped 0 bases, with 10 bases sitting between them. This CDR3 has 17 residues. Germline-derived CDR1 and CDR2 are SGDLS and YYNGEE. CDR3 sequence: CASSVGGSSSYNSPLHF. As DNA, the CDR3 is TGTGCCAGCAGCGTAGGCGGCAGTAGCTCCTATAATTCACCCCTCCACTTT.

The rearrangement uses TRBV6-6 and TRBJ2-3; possibly TRBD2 for D (5 bases). Between the trimmed V and J ends, which lost 7 bases and 0 bases, there was a span of 11 bases. Germline V gene lookup returns CDR1 MNHNY and CDR2 SVGAGI (reference sequence). The CDR3 length is 14 residues. CDR3 protein: CASTRGTSTDTQYF. The CDR3 DNA reads as TGTGCCAGCACCCGGGGAACGAGCACAGATACGCAGTATTTT.

This clone occurred a few times. V and J are TRBV2 and TRBJ1-1, with TRBD1 matching over 8 bases. The junction had 1 base not matched to a gene; V was cut back by 6 bases and J by 4 bases. The CDR3 length is 12 residues. Germline-derived CDR1 and CDR2 are SNHLY and FYNNEI. DNA for the CDR3: TGTGCCAGCAGCGACAGGGGCACTGAAGCTTTCTTT. It is translated as CASSDRGTEAFF. Looking up the rest from reference TRBV2 and TRBJ1-1 gives the full variable domain: EPEVTQTPSHQVTQMGQEVILRCVPISNHLYFYWYRQILGQKVEFLVSFYNNEISEKSEIFDDQFSVERPDGSNFTLKIRSTKLEDSAMYFCASSDRGTEAFFGQGTRLTVV.

The rearrangement links TRBV5-6 to TRBJ2-7; 9 nucleotides match TRBD1. Germline CDR1 and CDR2: SGHDT and YYEEEE. The CDR3 runs 16 residues. J lost 1 base, V lost 2 bases, and 7 bases had no gene match. The CDR3 is CASSFPTGGFSYEQYF. The CDR3 nucleotides are TGTGCCAGCAGCTTCCCAACAGGGGGCTTTTCCTACGAGCAGTACTTC.

This chain connects TRBV28 to TRBJ2-3, with D possibly being TRBD2 (5 bases). Trimming left V 8 bases short and J 6 bases short, with 15 bases between. The germline V gene encodes CDR1 MDHEN and CDR2 SYDVKM. This CDR3 is 13 amino acids long. In nucleotides, the CDR3 is TGTGCCAGCGCCCGGGATCGATACGATACGCAGTATTTT. Its translation is CASARDRYDTQYF.

Only one count was recorded for this clone. The chain couples TRBV2 to TRBJ2-2; TRBD2 matches 16 bases. Germline trimming cut 5 bases from V and 0 bases from J; bases unmatched to any gene: 6. The CDR3 has 19 amino acids. Germline V CDR1 and CDR2: SNHLY, FYNNEI. The CDR3 protein is CASSPPGLAGGANTGELFF. For the CDR3, the DNA is TGTGCCAGCAGTCCCCCGGGACTAGCGGGAGGGGCGAACACCGGGGAGCTGTTTTTT.

This sequence joins TRBV6-1 and TRBJ1-2; tentatively, D is TRBD1 (6 bases). The CDR3 loop spans 14 amino acids. V was cut by 0 bases and J by 4 bases, with 9 bases left in between. Germline lookup yields CDR1 MNHNS and CDR2 SASEGT. The CDR3 coding sequence is TGTGCCAGCAGTGAAGCGGTCAGGGGCTATGGCTACACCTTC. This codes for CASSEAVRGYGYTF.

The V and J genes are TRBV5-8 and TRBJ2-5; D remains ambiguous. This CDR3 is 13 amino acids long. Germline assignment: CDR1 SGHTS and CDR2 YDEGEE. Trimming stripped 2 bases from V and 5 bases from J, with 10 bases between. CDR3 sequence reads: CASSFWAWETQYF. In DNA, the CDR3 is TGTGCCAGCAGCTTCTGGGCGTGGGAGACCCAGTACTTC. Looking up the rest from reference TRBV5-8 and TRBJ2-5 gives the full variable domain: EAGVTQSPTHLIKTRGQQATLRCSPISGHTSVYWYQQALGLGLQFLLWYDEGEERNRGNFPPRFSGRQFPNYSSELNVNALELEDSALYLCASSFWAWETQYFGPGTRLLVL.

The rearrangement uses TRBV9 and TRBJ2-7, with D possibly TRBD1 on 6 matching bases. CDR1 and CDR2 from the germline V gene are SGDLS and YYNGEE. The CDR3 has 13 residues. The V gene lost 4 bases and the J gene lost 4 bases, with 12 bases spanning the gap. The CDR3 protein is CASSPPTGYEQYF. The CDR3 bases are TGTGCCAGCAGCCCCCCGACAGGTTACGAGCAGTACTTC.

The chain uses TRBV6-6 and TRBJ2-5, with 10 positions matching TRBD1. The V and J ends lost 6 bases and 1 base, in that order; junction bases with no gene match: 8. Germline CDR1 and CDR2: MNHNY and SVGAGI (reference sequence). This CDR3 comprises 16 residues. The CDR3 DNA reads as TGTGCCAGCAGAAAGTGGGACAGGGGCCTCCAAGAGACCCAGTACTTC. Its translation: CASRKWDRGLQETQYF.

A single count supports this clone. The CDR3 is CASSLPRGGPYEQYF. The CDR3 nucleotides are TGCGCCAGCAGCTTACCTCGGGGGGGACCCTACGAGCAGTACTTC. The genes are TRBV5-1 and TRBJ2-7; 8 bases are a match to TRBD2. With 2 bases clipped from V and 2 bases from J, the junction kept 6 bases outside the gene matches. The CDR3 sequence is 15 residues long. Looked up from germline, CDR1 is SGHRS and CDR2 is YFSETQ.

The chain uses TRBV5-1 and TRBJ2-2, with TRBD1 matching 9 bases. Germline V gives CDR1 SGHRS, CDR2 YFSETQ. The J segment lost 5 bases and the V segment lost 5 bases, leaving 10 bases of the junction unmatched. The CDR3 spans 16 residues. In DNA form, the CDR3 reads TGCGCCAGCAGATCACAGGGGGCAAGTGTAACCGGGGAGCTGTTTTTT. Translation: CASRSQGASVTGELFF.

V and J are TRBV11-1 and TRBJ2-3; D is undetermined. V lost 5 bases, J lost 2 bases, and 17 bases lay in between. CDR3 length equals 16 residues. CDR1 and CDR2 (germline): SGHAT, FQDESV (reference sequence). The CDR3: CASSQTRKRDTDTQYF. In DNA, the CDR3 is TGTGCCAGCAGCCAAACCCGAAAGCGAGACACAGATACGCAGTATTTT.

This clone appeared a single time. The chain combines TRBV7-2 with TRBJ2-7, with D perhaps matching TRBD2 (7 bases). The CDR3 extends over 16 amino acids. The germline CDR1 and CDR2 sequences are SGHTA and FQGNSA. Between the trimmed V and J ends, which lost 5 bases and 7 bases, there was a span of 24 bases. CDR3 amino acids: CASSLFPRAGAREQYF. CDR3 bases: TGTGCCAGCAGCCTGTTTCCCAGGGCGGGGGCCAGGGAGCAGTACTTC.

This sequence joins TRBV9 and TRBJ1-2; D remains unclear. The CDR3 runs to 12 residues. The ends were cut back, 7 bases at V and 7 bases at J, with 14 bases in the middle. Germline CDR1 is SGDLS and CDR2 is YYNGEE. Here the CDR3 DNA reads TGTGCCAGCGGGGAGGCCACCAGTGGCTACACCTTC. Its translation: CASGEATSGYTF.

The chain employs TRBV6-1 and TRBJ2-3; D call uncertain. The germline V and J ends were trimmed by 2 bases and 0 bases, with 6 bases remaining between them. Germline V gene lookup returns CDR1 MNHNS and CDR2 SASEGT. The CDR3 length is 14 residues. The CDR3 nucleotides read TGTGCCAGCAGTGAACCGTCTAGCACAGATACGCAGTATTTT. It specifies CASSEPSSTDTQYF.

Here the CDR3 reads CASSLGVGAWGTDTQYF. DNA of the CDR3: TGCGCCAGCAGCTTGGGGGTAGGGGCGTGGGGCACAGATACGCAGTATTTT. This sequence joins TRBV5-1 and TRBJ2-3, with D maybe TRBD1 (5 bases). Trimming took off 0 bases at V and 1 base at J, with 15 bases between the two ends. CDR1 is SGHRS and CDR2 is YFSETQ in the germline V gene. This CDR3 comprises 17 residues. The full variable domain, with the rest looked up from reference TRBV5-1 and TRBJ2-3, is KAGVTQTPRYLIKTRGQQVTLSCSPISGHRSVSWYQQTPGQGLQFLFEYFSETQRNKGNFPGRFSGRQFSNSRSEMNVSTLELGDSALYLCASSLGVGAWGTDTQYFGPGTRLTVL.

This chain's CDR3 is CSGQTGPYGYTF. The CDR3 DNA follows: TGCAGCGGCCAAACAGGGCCGTATGGCTACACCTTC. This rearrangement joins TRBV29-1 to TRBJ1-2, with D possibly being TRBD1 (6 bases). V was pared by 7 bases and J by 5 bases, with 14 bases between. The length of the CDR3 is 12 residues. Germline V gene lookup returns CDR1 SQVTM and CDR2 ANQGSEA. Together with reference TRBV29-1 and TRBJ1-2, the CDR3 gives the full variable domain: SAVISQKPSRDICQRGTSLTIQCQVDSQVTMMFWYRQQPGQSLTLIATANQGSEATYESGFVIDKFPISRPNLTFSTLTVSNMSPEDSSIYLCSGQTGPYGYTFGSGTRLTVV.

J is TRBJ2-2 and V is TRBV7-3, with 9 positions matching TRBD1. Germline CDR1 and CDR2: SGHTA and FQGTGA. V dropped 3 bases and J dropped 5; count of bases not matched to a gene: 7. This CDR3 is built from 16 residues. CDR3 nucleotides: TGTGCCAGCAGCTTCGGGGACAGGGTCGGGACCGGGGAGCTGTTTTTT. This sequence encodes CASSFGDRVGTGELFF.

The chain uses TRBV7-6 and TRBJ2-7; D might be TRBD1 (6 bases). CDR3 length: 15 amino acids. Trimming stripped 5 bases from V and 0 bases from J, with 14 bases between. In germline, CDR1 is SGHVS, CDR2 FNYEAQ. DNA for the CDR3: TGTGCCAGCAGCCACAACCGGGACAACTCCTACGAGCAGTACTTC. Protein: CASSHNRDNSYEQYF.

This clone was seen once. V and J are TRBV28 and TRBJ2-7, with 7 nucleotides matching TRBD1. Per germline, CDR1 MDHEN and CDR2 SYDVKM. The trim removed 4 bases at V and 7 bases at J, leaving 7 bases unmatched. CDR3 length: 13 residues. Here the CDR3 reads CASSSANRGEQYF. DNA of the CDR3: TGTGCCAGCAGTTCCGCCAACAGGGGAGAGCAGTACTTC.

The V gene is TRBV6-4, the J gene TRBJ1-1; D call uncertain. The V gene's germline CDR1 is MRHNA and CDR2 SNTAGT. The ends were cut back, 6 bases at V and 4 bases at J, with 12 bases in the middle. The CDR3 covers 13 residues. This CDR3 is CASREGLGTEAFF. The CDR3 DNA reads TGTGCCAGCAGAGAGGGTTTGGGCACTGAAGCTTTCTTT.